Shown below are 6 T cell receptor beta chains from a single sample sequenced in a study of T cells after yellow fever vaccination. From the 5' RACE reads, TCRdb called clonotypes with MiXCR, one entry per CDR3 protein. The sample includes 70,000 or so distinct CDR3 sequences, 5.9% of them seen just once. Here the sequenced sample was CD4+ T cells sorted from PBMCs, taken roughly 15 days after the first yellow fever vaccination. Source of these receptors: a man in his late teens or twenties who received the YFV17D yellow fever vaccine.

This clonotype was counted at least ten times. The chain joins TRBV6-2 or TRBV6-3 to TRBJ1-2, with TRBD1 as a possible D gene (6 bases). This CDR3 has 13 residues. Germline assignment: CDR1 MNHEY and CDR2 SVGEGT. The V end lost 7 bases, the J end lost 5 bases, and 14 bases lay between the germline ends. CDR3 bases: TGTGCCAGCAAGACCTCTACAGGGTATGGCTACACCTTC. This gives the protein CASKTSTGYGYTF.

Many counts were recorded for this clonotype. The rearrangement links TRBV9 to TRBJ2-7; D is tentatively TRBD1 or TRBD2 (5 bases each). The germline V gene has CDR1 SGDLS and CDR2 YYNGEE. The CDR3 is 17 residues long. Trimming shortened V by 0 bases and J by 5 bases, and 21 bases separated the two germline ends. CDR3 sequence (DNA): TGTGCCAGCAGCGTAGGGGGACGAGGCGGTGGGCCCCACGAGCAGTACGTC. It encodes CASSVGGRGGGPHEQYV.

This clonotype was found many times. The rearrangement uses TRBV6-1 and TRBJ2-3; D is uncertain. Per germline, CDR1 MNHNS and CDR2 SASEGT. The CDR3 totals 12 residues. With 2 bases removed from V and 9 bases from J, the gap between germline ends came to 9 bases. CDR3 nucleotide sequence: TGTGCCAGCAGTGAAAGGTCAGGCACGCAGTATTTT. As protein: CASSERSGTQYF.

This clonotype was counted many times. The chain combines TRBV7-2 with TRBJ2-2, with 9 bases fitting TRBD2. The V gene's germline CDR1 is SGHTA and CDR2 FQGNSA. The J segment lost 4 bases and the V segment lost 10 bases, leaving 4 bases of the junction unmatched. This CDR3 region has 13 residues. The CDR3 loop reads CAMRTSATGELFF. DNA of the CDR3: TGTGCCATGCGGACTAGCGCCACCGGGGAGCTGTTTTTT. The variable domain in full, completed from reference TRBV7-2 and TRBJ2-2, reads GAGVSQSPSNKVTEKGKDVELRCDPISGHTALYWYRQSLGQGLEFLIYFQGNSAPDKSGLPSDRFSAERTGGSVSTLTIQRTQQEDSAVYLCAMRTSATGELFFGEGSRLTVL.

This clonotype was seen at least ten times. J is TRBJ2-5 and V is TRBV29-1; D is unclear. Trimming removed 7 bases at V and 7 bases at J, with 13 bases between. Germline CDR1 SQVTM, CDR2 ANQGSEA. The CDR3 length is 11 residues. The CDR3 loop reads CSAGLSRTQYF. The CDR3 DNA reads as TGCAGCGCCGGGCTAAGTAGGACCCAGTACTTC.

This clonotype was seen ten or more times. CDR3 DNA: TGTGCCAGCGGAGTAGGCCGGGACTACGAGCAGTACGTC. Protein sequence: CASGVGRDYEQYV. The V gene is TRBV2, the J gene TRBJ2-7; D is possibly TRBD2 (5 bases). Trimming removed 8 bases from V and 3 bases from J, with 14 bases in between. This CDR3 has 13 residues. Germline CDR1 is SNHLY and CDR2 is FYNNEI.